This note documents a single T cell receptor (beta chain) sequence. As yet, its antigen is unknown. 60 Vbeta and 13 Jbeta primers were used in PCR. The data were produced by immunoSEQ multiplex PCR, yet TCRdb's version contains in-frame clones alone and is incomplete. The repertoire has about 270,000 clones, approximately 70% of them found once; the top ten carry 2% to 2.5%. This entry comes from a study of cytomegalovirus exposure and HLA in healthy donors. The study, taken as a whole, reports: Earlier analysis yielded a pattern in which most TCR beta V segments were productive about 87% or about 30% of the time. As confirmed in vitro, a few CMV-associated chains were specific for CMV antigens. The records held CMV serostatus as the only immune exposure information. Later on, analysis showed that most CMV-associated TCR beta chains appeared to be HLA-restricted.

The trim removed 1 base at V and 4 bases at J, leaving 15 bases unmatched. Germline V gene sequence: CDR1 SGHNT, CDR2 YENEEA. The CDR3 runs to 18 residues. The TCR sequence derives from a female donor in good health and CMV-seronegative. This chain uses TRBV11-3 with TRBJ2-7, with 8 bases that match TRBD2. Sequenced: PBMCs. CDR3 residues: CASSLAPRGGRNGYEQYF. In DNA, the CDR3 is TGTGCCAGCAGCTTAGCCCCTCGGGGGGGTAGGAATGGTTACGAGCAGTACTTC.